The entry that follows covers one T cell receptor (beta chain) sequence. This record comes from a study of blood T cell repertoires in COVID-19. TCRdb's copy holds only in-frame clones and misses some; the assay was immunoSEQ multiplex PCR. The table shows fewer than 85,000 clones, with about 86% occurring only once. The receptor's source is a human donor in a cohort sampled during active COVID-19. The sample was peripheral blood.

In DNA, the CDR3 is TGCGCCAGCAGCCTAGGACAGGGGGGACGGGAGCAGTACTTC. This codes for CASSLGQGGREQYF. V gene TRBV5-1 combines with J gene TRBJ2-7; TRBD1 agrees at 10 bases. Germline CDR1 reads SGHRS; CDR2 reads YFSETQ. With V trimmed by 4 bases and J by 7 bases, 8 bases remained unmatched. The CDR3 consists of 14 residues.